Included here is one T cell receptor beta chain sequence, with context. Its antigen is currently not known. Qualities for individual bases were not recorded, and no much larger clone is one base off. The data were taken from a study of blood T cell repertoires in COVID-19 (dated by TCRdb to the early 2020s). Background on the whole study: Samples covering the acute and convalescent phases of COVID-19 were provided by collaborators in the United States, Italy and Spain. Where available, HLA class I and class II types were obtained from metadata supplied by the sample provider rather than from assay-based typing. Deeply sampled blood TCRbeta repertoires from subjects exposed to, actively infected with, or recovered from COVID-19 were included in the dataset. A freely available public database, intended as a resource for researchers studying the immune response to SARS-CoV-2, is where the repertoires were released. The prospective study material was composed of cDNA or gDNA derived from T cells, B-cell-depleted T cells, or PBMCs. The samples were drawn from the first 160 participants of the ongoing ImmuneRACE study and from some 1,300 subjects provided by 6 global collaborators. Nearly every sample came with metadata listing a de-identified subject ID, COVID-19 status, age in years and sex. What the work shows at the level of the full study, not this receptor alone: How much clinical and demographic metadata was included differed by source and by participant, and the metadata was provided uncurated.

Participants in the prospective study were aged about 18 to 95 years, lived in under 30 United States geographic areas, and enrolled through a virtual design. To assign participants to cohorts, the prospective study relied on clinical history that participants themselves reported in a screening survey and a study questionnaire. Recovered participants in ImmuneRACE Cohort 3 were defined by two consecutive negative NP/OP PCR tests, clearance by a healthcare professional, or resolution of symptoms. Mobile phlebotomists in the prospective study collected whole blood, serum and a nasopharyngeal or oropharyngeal swab from every participant. Over an approximately 2-month period, participants in the prospective study had the option of providing additional blood draws and questionnaires. Before DNA extraction, prospective study blood samples were shipped either frozen or at room temperature. TCRbeta CDR3 regions were amplified from genomic DNA by means of the immunoSEQ Assay, a bias-controlled multiplex PCR. As for how the authors treated the data: The number of nucleated cells in each sample was estimated from the amplification of reference gene primers within the assay. Sequence reads were collapsed and filtered to measure the absolute abundance of every unique TCRbeta CDR3 rearrangement. For each sample, productive Simpson clonality was calculated as the square root of Simpson's diversity index across productive rearrangements. TCRdb holds this immuneACCESS table with in-frame rearrangements only. Some clones are missing; in checked studies, unresolved V genes explain under half, and the rest has no known cause. For V, J and clone size, that table is used; D and trimming come from the DNA. Recorded for this sample are 250,000 to 350,000 clones; about nine tenths of them occurred a single time. The ten largest clones capture around 3% of the sample.

V loses 5 bases at its end and J loses 6 bases; junction bases beyond the gene matches: 6. The CDR3 runs 13 residues from the cysteine to the phenylalanine. Left in the record is the CDR3 DNA by itself, 39 bases read in frame from the first base. From the germline V gene, CDR1 is MDHEN and CDR2 is SYDVKM. The chain was built from TRBV28 and TRBJ1-2; 7 central nucleotides agree with TRBD1. Material for sequencing was PBMCs or T cells enriched from blood (not recorded which). This clonotype originated in a woman aged 45-65 years who had recovered from COVID-19. The CDR3 region reads CASSQPTGDGYTF. The sequence in DNA is TGTGCCAGCAGTCAACCTACAGGGGATGGCTACACCTTC.